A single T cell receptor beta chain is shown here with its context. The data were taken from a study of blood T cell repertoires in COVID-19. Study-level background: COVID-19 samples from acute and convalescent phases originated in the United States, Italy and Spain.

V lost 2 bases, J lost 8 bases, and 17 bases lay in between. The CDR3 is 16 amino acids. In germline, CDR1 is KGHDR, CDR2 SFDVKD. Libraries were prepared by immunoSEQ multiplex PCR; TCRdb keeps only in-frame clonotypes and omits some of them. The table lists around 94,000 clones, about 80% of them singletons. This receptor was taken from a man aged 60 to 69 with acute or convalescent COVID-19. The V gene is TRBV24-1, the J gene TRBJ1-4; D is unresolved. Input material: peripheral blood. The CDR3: CATSDSPTVGNEKLFF. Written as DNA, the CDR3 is TGTGCCACCAGTGATTCGCCAACGGTCGGGAACGAAAAACTGTTTTTT.